What follows are 31 T cell receptor beta chains derived from one specimen sequenced in a study of beta chain features in type 1 diabetes. Expressed TCRB transcripts got sequenced, as all isolated RNA was reverse transcribed. Sequencing was performed with immunoSEQ multiplex PCR; in TCRdb, only in-frame clones are kept and a portion is missing. The table shows about 180,000 clones, with roughly an eighth occurring only once. The sequenced material came from central memory CD4+ T cells from blood. Receptors were obtained from a woman aged 18-29 years in good health.

This clone was seen more than once but under ten times. J is TRBJ2-7 and V is TRBV6-6, with 10 positions matching TRBD1. V lost 4 bases to trimming and J lost 5 bases; unmatched junction nucleotides: 5. This CDR3 comprises 14 residues. Germline values: CDR1 MNHNY, CDR2 SVGAGI (reference sequence). The CDR3 here is CASSLDRGLNEQYF. CDR3 in DNA: TGTGCCAGCAGTTTAGACAGGGGGCTAAACGAGCAGTACTTC.

The J gene is TRBJ1-2, the V gene TRBV30; 8 bases line up with TRBD1. The CDR3 has 13 residues. V shed 5 bases and J 8 bases; nucleotides not matched to a gene: 10. Germline V lookup: CDR1 GTSNPN, CDR2 SVGIG (reference sequence). The CDR3 DNA reads as TGTGCCTGGGCCTTTGGACAGGGTGGAGGCTACACCTTC. Translated: CAWAFGQGGGYTF.

The chain combines TRBV4-3 with TRBJ2-7, with TRBD2 identical over 7 bases. J gave up 2 bases and V 3 bases, and 4 bases lay outside the gene matches. This CDR3 is built from 14 residues. CDR1 is LGHNA and CDR2 is YSLEER in the germline V gene. This CDR3 is CASSQTSLAYEQYF. CDR3 coding DNA: TGCGCCAGCAGCCAGACTAGCCTCGCCTACGAGCAGTACTTC.

The chain joins TRBV1 to TRBJ1-5. TRBV1 is described as a pseudogene. The CDR3 is 13 amino acids. This CDR3 reads CTSSQDIPVPQHF. The DNA for the CDR3 is TGCACCAGCAGCCAAGATATTCCCGTTCCCCAGCATTTT.

This clone was picked up a small number of times. This chain uses TRBV9 with TRBJ2-2, with D perhaps matching TRBD2 (5 bases). V shed 0 bases and J shed 3 bases, with 9 bases lying between them. This CDR3 is built from 15 residues. The germline gives CDR1 SGDLS, CDR2 YYNGEE. The CDR3 spells CASSVGESDTGELFF. The DNA for the CDR3 is TGTGCCAGCAGCGTAGGGGAGTCCGACACCGGGGAGCTGTTTTTT.

This clone came up a few times. The chain links TRBV11-2 to TRBJ2-1; the D gene is possibly TRBD2 (6 bases). Per the germline V gene, CDR1 is SGHAT and CDR2 is FQNNGV. V dropped 0 bases and J dropped 6 bases, with 12 bases sitting between them. CDR3 size: 15 residues. CDR3: CASSLDLAFVNEQFF. CDR3 bases: TGTGCCAGCAGCTTAGACCTAGCGTTCGTCAATGAGCAGTTCTTC.

This clone has a handful of counts. The CDR3 DNA follows: TGTGCCAGCAGTTTTTGGGGGGACGAGCAGTACTTC. It specifies CASSFWGDEQYF. This rearrangement joins TRBV28 to TRBJ2-7; weak D call: TRBD2 (6 bases). The CDR3 contains 12 residues. Trimming removed 3 bases from V and 5 bases from J, with 8 bases in between. Germline CDR1 is MDHEN and CDR2 is SYDVKM.

The gene calls are TRBV19 and TRBJ2-6; TRBD1 aligns across 8 bases. The CDR3 totals 16 residues. Germline values: CDR1 LNHDA, CDR2 SQIVND (reference sequence). The J segment lost 3 bases and the V segment lost 7 bases, leaving 8 bases of the junction unmatched. The CDR3 region has the DNA TGTGCCAGTACTAGGACAGGGAGGAGTGGGGCCAACGTCCTGACTTTC. It codes for CASTRTGRSGANVLTF.

V gene TRBV7-2 combines with J gene TRBJ1-1; 7 bases fit TRBD1. Unmatched junction bases numbered 4, after V lost 5 bases and J lost 4 bases. Germline lookup yields CDR1 SGHTA and CDR2 FQGNSA. The CDR3 extends over 13 amino acids. The CDR3 reads CASSLRDSTEAFF. The CDR3 DNA follows: TGTGCCAGCAGCCTACGGGACAGCACTGAAGCTTTCTTT.

This clone was counted a few times. The J gene is TRBJ2-1, the V gene TRBV19, with D hard to call. In germline, CDR1 is LNHDA, CDR2 SQIVND (reference sequence). This CDR3 comprises 12 residues. Trimming cost V 3 bases and J 4 bases, with 4 bases left between them. CDR3 in amino acids: CASSMQYNEQFF. For the CDR3, the DNA is TGTGCCAGTAGTATGCAGTACAATGAGCAGTTCTTC.

The chain carries TRBV18 and TRBJ2-2, with 12 bases aligning to TRBD2. This CDR3 contains 16 residues. The germline CDR1 and CDR2 sequences are KGHSH and LQKENI. J was trimmed by 6 bases and V by 0 bases; bases with no gene match: 2. CDR3: CASSPPTSGRSGELFF. DNA of the CDR3: TGTGCCAGCTCACCACCTACTAGCGGGAGGTCCGGGGAGCTGTTTTTT.

The CDR3 nucleotides are TGTGCCAGCAGTGAAGGCGGGAGCTCCTACAATGAGCAGTTCTTC. It yields the protein CASSEGGSSYNEQFF. The J gene is TRBJ2-1, the V gene TRBV2; 7 nucleotides line up with TRBD2. Germline V gene sequence: CDR1 SNHLY, CDR2 FYNNEI. The trim removed 1 base at V and 0 bases at J, leaving 0 bases unmatched. CDR3 size: 15 residues. Variable domain in full (rest from reference TRBV2 and TRBJ2-1): EPEVTQTPSHQVTQMGQEVILRCVPISNHLYFYWYRQILGQKVEFLVSFYNNEISEKSEIFDDQFSVERPDGSNFTLKIRSTKLEDSAMYFCASSEGGSSYNEQFFGPGTRLTVL.

This sequence joins TRBV5-4 and TRBJ1-5; D gene uncertain. This CDR3 contains 13 residues. The germline V gene has CDR1 SGHNT and CDR2 YYREEE (reference sequence). Trimming pared 1 base from V and 5 bases from J, leaving 7 bases between. The CDR3 sequence is CASSLTVDQPQHF. DNA of the CDR3: TGTGCCAGCAGCTTGACTGTGGATCAGCCCCAGCATTTT.

This rearrangement joins TRBV19 to TRBJ1-2; D not certain. Trimming took 0 bases from V and 4 from J, leaving 9 bases between them. CDR3 length: 14 amino acids. The V gene's germline CDR1 is LNHDA and CDR2 SQIVND (reference sequence). CDR3 loop: CASSIEMQSYGYTF. CDR3 nucleotides: TGTGCCAGTAGTATAGAGATGCAGTCCTATGGCTACACCTTC. The variable domain in full, completed from reference TRBV19 and TRBJ1-2, reads DGGITQSPKYLFRKEGQNVTLSCEQNLNHDAMYWYRQDPGQGLRLIYYSQIVNDFQKGDIAEGYSVSREKKESFPLTVTSAQKNPTAFYLCASSIEMQSYGYTFGSGTRLTVV.

The chain links TRBV5-1 to TRBJ2-3; 9 bases line up with TRBD2. The CDR3 extends over 13 amino acids. Germline V gene lookup returns CDR1 SGHRS and CDR2 YFSETQ. J was trimmed by 11 bases and V by 4 bases; bases with no gene match: 8. As DNA, the CDR3 is TGCGCCAGCAGCCAGGAGGTTAGCGGGAGGCAGTATTTT. This encodes CASSQEVSGRQYF.

This clone showed up just a few times. V usage is TRBV29-1 and J usage is TRBJ2-2; 8 bases line up with TRBD1. J gave up 4 bases and V 8 bases, and 6 bases lay outside the gene matches. The CDR3 loop spans 13 amino acids. CDR1 and CDR2 from the germline V gene are SQVTM and ANQGSEA. This chain's CDR3 is CSSRTGRTGELFF. DNA of the CDR3: TGCAGCTCACGGACAGGGCGCACCGGGGAGCTGTTTTTT.

In its sample, this clone was seen a few times. The rearrangement uses TRBV10-3 and TRBJ1-5; 7 nucleotides match TRBD1. Germline V CDR1 and CDR2: ENHRY, SYGVKD. The ends lost 7 bases at V and 6 bases at J; junction bases unmatched: 6. The CDR3 covers 13 residues. The CDR3 spells CAIKGQSGQPQHF. For the CDR3, the DNA is TGTGCCATCAAGGGACAGTCGGGTCAGCCCCAGCATTTT.

This chain uses TRBV7-9 with TRBJ2-1, with 11 positions matching TRBD2. This CDR3 comprises 16 residues. V shed 5 bases, J shed 3 bases, and the junction held 6 bases outside the gene matches. From germline, CDR1 is SEHNR and CDR2 FQNEAQ (reference sequence). This CDR3 reads CASSPLAGVIYNEQFF. CDR3 nucleotides: TGTGCCAGCAGCCCACTAGCGGGAGTGATCTACAATGAGCAGTTCTTC.

This clone was seen only a few times. The chain is built from TRBV28 and TRBJ2-1; TRBD2 matches 8 bases. Germline loops: CDR1 MDHEN, CDR2 SYDVKM. The length of the CDR3 is 14 residues. V lost 4 bases, J lost 7 bases, and 6 bases stayed unmatched. The CDR3 spells CASSSGAGANEQFF. CDR3 in DNA: TGTGCCAGCAGTTCGGGAGCGGGAGCTAATGAGCAGTTCTTC. The full variable domain, with the rest looked up from reference TRBV28 and TRBJ2-1, is DVKVTQSSRYLVKRTGEKVFLECVQDMDHENMFWYRQDPGLGLRLIYFSYDVKMKEKGDIPEGYSVSREKKERFSLILESASTNQTSMYLCASSSGAGANEQFFGPGTRLTVL.

This clone was found a few times. This sequence joins TRBV28 and TRBJ1-5; no clear D. Germline-derived CDR1 and CDR2 are MDHEN and SYDVKM. The CDR3 loop spans 15 amino acids. V was pared by 1 base and J by 4 bases, with 11 bases between. The DNA of the CDR3 is TGTGCCAGCAGTTTATTCCAGGCGGGGAATCAGCCCCAGCATTTT. It codes for CASSLFQAGNQPQHF.

The chain employs TRBV6-1 and TRBJ2-5; a weak D match, TRBD1 (5 bases). CDR3 size: 13 residues. V was trimmed by 6 bases and J by 1 base, leaving 9 bases between them. Looked up from germline, CDR1 is MNHNS and CDR2 is SASEGT. The CDR3 DNA follows: TGTGCCAGCAGCGTCCAGGGCCAAGAGACCCAGTACTTC. It encodes CASSVQGQETQYF.

The rearrangement uses TRBV7-3 and TRBJ1-2, with TRBD1 as a possible D gene (5 bases). The CDR3 covers 15 residues. Deletions cut 6 bases from V and 3 bases from J, with 17 bases between. CDR1 SGHTA and CDR2 FQGTGA come from the germline V gene. The CDR3 sequence: CASSPIGAMDYGYTF. As DNA, the CDR3 is TGTGCCAGCAGTCCAATAGGGGCTATGGACTATGGCTACACCTTC.

This clone was seen more than once but under ten times. The V call is TRBV30, the J call TRBJ2-7; D uncertain. The length of the CDR3 is 15 residues. Germline-derived CDR1 and CDR2 are GTSNPN and SVGIG (reference sequence). The V end was cut by 1 base, the J end by 3 bases, with 16 bases between. CDR3: CAWSAYRSSYYEQYF. CDR3 bases: TGTGCCTGGAGTGCGTACCGATCTTCCTACTACGAGCAGTACTTC.

The rearrangement uses TRBV5-4 and TRBJ2-5; weak D call: TRBD2 (6 bases). Trimming cost V 4 bases and J 4 bases, with 20 bases left between them. CDR1 is SGHNT, CDR2 YYREEE, per germline (reference sequence). This CDR3 is built from 16 residues. This CDR3 reads CASSAGGSLNSETQYF. CDR3 DNA sequence: TGTGCCAGCAGCGCCGGAGGGAGCCTCAATTCAGAGACCCAGTACTTC.

This clone was counted ten times or more. Here the CDR3 reads CATSRGGIHPYEQYF. Here the CDR3 DNA reads TGTGCCACCAGCAGAGGAGGGATACATCCCTACGAGCAGTACTTC. The chain carries TRBV15 and TRBJ2-7, with D possibly TRBD2 on 5 matching bases. Germline V gene sequence: CDR1 LNHNV, CDR2 YYDKDF (reference sequence). The CDR3 contains 15 residues. Trimming removed 1 base at V and 2 bases at J, with 12 bases between.

The chain employs TRBV15 and TRBJ2-5; TRBD2 might be the D (5 bases). The germline V gene has CDR1 LNHNV and CDR2 YYDKDF (reference sequence). The V end lost 1 base, the J end lost 6 bases, and 6 bases lay between the germline ends. CDR3 length equals 12 residues. The CDR3 DNA sequence: TGTGCCACCAGCAGAGTCGGGAAGACCCAGTACTTC. Protein product: CATSRVGKTQYF.

The CDR3 spells CASSPSGSGHEQYF. DNA of the CDR3: TGTGCCAGCAGCCCTAGCGGGAGTGGCCACGAGCAGTACTTC. This chain joins TRBV28 and TRBJ2-7; 10 nucleotides line up with TRBD2. V was clipped by 6 bases and J by 5 bases; unmatched bases: 7. CDR1 MDHEN and CDR2 SYDVKM come from the germline V gene. This CDR3 comprises 14 residues.

In this sample, this clone turned up a few times. V gene TRBV5-1 combines with J gene TRBJ2-5, with D possibly matching TRBD2 (7 bases). This CDR3 is 15 amino acids long. V was clipped by 4 bases and J by 1 base, with 14 bases between them. Germline CDR1 is SGHRS and CDR2 is YFSETQ. In nucleotides, the CDR3 is TGCGCCAGCAGCCTGGGAGGGGGTGGCCAAGAGACCCAGTACTTC. Encoded protein: CASSLGGGGQETQYF.

V is TRBV30 and J is TRBJ2-7; TRBD2 matches at 12 bases. CDR1 is GTSNPN, CDR2 SVGIG, per germline (reference sequence). The CDR3 consists of 13 residues. With 7 bases clipped from V and 2 bases from J, the junction kept 3 bases outside the gene matches. CDR3: CAYWTSGTYEQYF. The CDR3 nucleotides are TGTGCCTACTGGACTAGCGGGACCTACGAGCAGTACTTC. The variable domain in full, with the rest retrieved from reference TRBV30 and TRBJ2-7, is SQTIHQWPATLVQPVGSPLSLECTVEGTSNPNLYWYRQAAGRGLQLLFYSVGIGQISSEVPQNLSASRPQDRQFILSSKKLLLSDSGFYLCAYWTSGTYEQYFGPGTRLTVT.

This chain joins TRBV10-3 and TRBJ1-5; 8 bases fit TRBD1. The CDR3 is 13 residues long. The V and J ends lost 4 bases and 12 bases, in that order; junction bases with no gene match: 8. Germline V gene sequence: CDR1 ENHRY, CDR2 SYGVKD. The chain's CDR3 is CAISGGQGLLQHF. For the CDR3, the DNA is TGTGCCATCAGTGGCGGACAGGGATTACTCCAGCATTTT.

The V and J genes are TRBV28 and TRBJ1-2; 8 bases fit TRBD1. This CDR3 spans 14 amino acids. Germline values: CDR1 MDHEN, CDR2 SYDVKM. The trim removed 5 bases at V and 6 bases at J, leaving 8 bases unmatched. The CDR3 is CASSTGQGIHGYTF. The CDR3 DNA is TGTGCCAGCAGTACCGGACAGGGAATACATGGCTACACCTTC.